This T cell receptor (beta chain) derives from a study of blood T cell repertoires in COVID-19. Sequencing used immunoSEQ multiplex PCR; TCRdb keeps in-frame clones, though not all of them. The sample has 100,000 or so clones; 80% to 90% are singletons. This clone was picked up one time. The sequence was obtained from a woman younger than 45 with acute or convalescent COVID-19. What was sequenced was peripheral blood.

This CDR3 reads CASSSQVGTMNTEAFF. The CDR3 region has the DNA TGTGCCAGCAGCTCCCAGGTCGGCACAATGAACACTGAAGCTTTCTTT. J is TRBJ1-1 and V is TRBV7-8; D is uncertain. Trimming removed 4 bases from V and 0 bases from J, with 15 bases in between. Germline V gene lookup returns CDR1 SGHVS and CDR2 FQNEAQ. This CDR3 is built from 16 residues.